One and the same sample provided the 7 T cell receptor beta chains below, sequenced in a study of T cell responses to AZD1222 COVID-19 vaccine. Sequenced by immunoSEQ multiplex PCR; TCRdb stores in-frame clones only, minus some. The data contain about 130,000 clones, 85% to 95% of them singletons. This sample comprised peripheral blood, obtained on day 0 of AZD1222 vaccination. These receptors were obtained from an adult in good health.

The chain uses TRBV6-1 and TRBJ1-2; D is undetermined. The CDR3 contains 15 residues. V was trimmed by 2 bases and J by 0 bases, leaving 10 bases between them. The V gene's germline CDR1 is MNHNS and CDR2 SASEGT. CDR3 nucleotides: TGTGCCAGCAGTGAATTCACAGCTACTAACTATGGCTACACCTTC. This codes for CASSEFTATNYGYTF.

The chain uses TRBV5-4 and TRBJ2-1, with D unclear. V lost 0 bases and J lost 1, with 5 bases in between. CDR3 size: 14 residues. The germline gives CDR1 SGHNT, CDR2 YYREEE (reference sequence). CDR3 loop: CASSLAGSYNEQFF. As DNA, the CDR3 is TGTGCCAGCAGCTTGGCCGGGTCCTACAATGAGCAGTTCTTC.

The V call is TRBV6-6, the J call TRBJ1-5; no clear D. CDR1 is MNHNY, CDR2 SVGAGI, per germline (reference sequence). The CDR3 runs 14 residues. Trimming stripped 2 bases from V and 0 bases from J, with 5 bases between. The CDR3 region has the DNA TGTGCCAGCAGTTACGGGGATAGCAATCAGCCCCAGCATTTT. Translation: CASSYGDSNQPQHF.

V gene TRBV16 combines with J gene TRBJ1-2; no clear D. Looked up from germline, CDR1 is KGHSY and CDR2 is FQNENV. This CDR3 comprises 13 residues. The V and J ends lost 0 bases and 4 bases respectively, with 6 bases between them. CDR3 sequence reads: CASSQSWGYGYTF. The CDR3 DNA follows: TGTGCCAGCAGCCAATCATGGGGCTATGGCTACACCTTC.

This chain uses TRBV9 with TRBJ2-7; 15 positions agree with TRBD2. This CDR3 has 15 residues. The ends lost 0 bases at V and 7 bases at J; junction bases unmatched: 2. Germline CDR1 is SGDLS and CDR2 is YYNGEE. CDR3 in DNA: TGTGCCAGCAGCGTAGGGACTAGCGGGGGGGGTGAGCAGTACTTC. Protein product: CASSVGTSGGGEQYF.

The chain links TRBV19 to TRBJ1-5; D is ambiguous. The V end was cut by 3 bases, the J end by 1 base, with 7 bases between. The CDR3 spans 14 residues. Germline lookup yields CDR1 LNHDA and CDR2 SQIVND (reference sequence). The chain's CDR3 is CASSMVRSNQPQHF. In DNA form, the CDR3 reads TGTGCCAGTAGTATGGTCAGAAGCAATCAGCCCCAGCATTTT.

Only a few counts were recorded for this clone. The CDR3 nucleotides read TGTGCCAGCAGCCAAGAGTCGGGTGGTCTTCAGGGACAGAGGAACGAGCAGTACTTC. This encodes CASSQESGGLQGQRNEQYF. V and J are TRBV3-1 (or the pseudogene TRBV3-2) and TRBJ2-7, with 7 bases lining up with TRBD1. The CDR3 length is 19 residues. V lost 0 bases and J lost 5; bases outside the gene matches: 19. Looked up from germline, CDR1 is LGHDT and CDR2 is YNNKEL (reference sequence).